What follows are 12 T cell receptor beta chains derived from one specimen sequenced in a study of spatial heterogeneity in lung cancer. TCRdb passed the 5' RACE reads through MiXCR, listing each CDR3 protein once. The sample lists more than 9,500 distinct CDR3 sequences, roughly 23% occurring once. The time point: blood at routine non-recurrence follow-up after resection. The sample consisted of PBMCs, taken at follow-up. The receptors stem from a female donor with early-stage non-small cell lung cancer.

This clonotype was detected only a few times. The rearrangement links TRBV6-2 or TRBV6-3 to TRBJ2-7; 12 bases are shared with TRBD2. With 5 bases clipped from V and 3 bases from J, the junction kept 8 bases outside the gene matches. In germline, CDR1 is MNHEY, CDR2 SVGEGT. There are 16 residues in the CDR3. In DNA form, the CDR3 reads TGTGCCAGCAGTCAACAAGCGACTAGCGGGAGCTACGAGCAGTACTTC. Amino acid sequence: CASSQQATSGSYEQYF.

The CDR3 coding sequence is TGTGCCACCAGCTTCCAAGGCACAGATACGCAGTATTTT. Encoded protein: CATSFQGTDTQYF. The chain joins TRBV15 to TRBJ2-3; D remains unclear. Between the trimmed V and J ends, which lost 5 bases and 1 base, there was a span of 7 bases. The CDR3 contains 13 residues. The germline V gene encodes CDR1 LNHNV and CDR2 YYDKDF (reference sequence).

By frequency in the sample, this clonotype is medium-sized. The chain combines TRBV28 with TRBJ1-6, with 10 bases identical to TRBD1. Germline CDR1 is MDHEN and CDR2 is SYDVKM. The CDR3 contains 15 residues. V shed 6 bases and J 8 bases; nucleotides not matched to a gene: 7. CDR3 coding DNA: TGTGCCAGCAGCCCACCGGGGACAGGGGATTCACCCCTCCACTTT. It encodes CASSPPGTGDSPLHF.

In this sample, this clonotype is medium-sized. The chain carries TRBV2 and TRBJ2-5; no definite D call. Germline V CDR1 and CDR2: SNHLY, FYNNEI. The CDR3 is made up of 13 amino acids. Between the trimmed V and J ends, which lost 4 bases and 1 base, there was a span of 7 bases. The DNA for the CDR3 is TGTGCCAGCAGTGGGAACGCCCAAGAGACCCAGTACTTC. This sequence encodes CASSGNAQETQYF.

This clonotype was counted between two and nine times. The gene calls are TRBV6-4 and TRBJ1-1; the D is unclear. Germline lookup yields CDR1 MRHNA and CDR2 SNTAGT. The V and J ends lost 6 bases and 2 bases respectively, with 10 bases between them. The CDR3 sequence is 13 residues long. The CDR3 loop is CASSTGTNTEAFF. The CDR3 DNA is TGTGCCAGCAGCACGGGCACCAACACTGAAGCTTTCTTT.

V is TRBV28 and J is TRBJ2-2; tentative D call: TRBD2 (5 bases). This CDR3 has 13 amino acids. V lost 7 bases, J lost 5 bases, and 11 bases lay in between. Per germline, CDR1 MDHEN and CDR2 SYDVKM. CDR3 in DNA: TGTGCCAGCAACACAACGGGGACCGGGGAGCTGTTTTTT. Protein product: CASNTTGTGELFF.

The chain couples TRBV5-1 to TRBJ2-7, with 8 bases aligning to TRBD2. After removal of 4 bases from V and 6 bases from J, the junction contained 9 bases not matched to a gene. The CDR3 has 14 residues. From germline, CDR1 is SGHRS and CDR2 YFSETQ. The CDR3 is CASSPFAGGGEQYF. CDR3 DNA: TGCGCCAGCAGCCCCTTCGCGGGAGGAGGCGAGCAGTACTTC.

This rearrangement joins TRBV29-1 to TRBJ2-2, with D tentatively TRBD1 (5 bases). Trimming pared 7 bases from V and 3 bases from J, leaving 9 bases between. The germline gives CDR1 SQVTM, CDR2 ANQGSEA. The CDR3 sequence is 12 residues long. The CDR3, as DNA: TGCAGCGCTCAAGGGGACACCGGGGAGCTGTTTTTT. It translates to CSAQGDTGELFF.

In this sample, this clonotype turned up a few times. The V and J genes are TRBV5-1 and TRBJ2-7, with TRBD2 as a possible D gene (6 bases). V was pared by 7 bases and J by 5 bases, with 22 bases between. CDR1 is SGHRS, CDR2 YFSETQ, per germline. CDR3 length: 15 residues. The CDR3 is CASCASLSGVDEQYF. The CDR3 DNA reads as TGCGCCAGCTGCGCTTCCCTTTCGGGAGTCGACGAGCAGTACTTC.

CDR3 sequence reads: CASSLPGGLGADTQYF. CDR3 nucleotide sequence: TGCGCCAGCAGCCTCCCGGGGGGATTGGGCGCAGATACGCAGTATTTT. V gene TRBV4-1 combines with J gene TRBJ2-3; TRBD2 agrees at 7 bases. CDR1 MGHRA and CDR2 YSYEKL come from the germline V gene. The CDR3 is made up of 16 amino acids. Trimming took 4 bases from V and 4 from J; bases not matched to a gene: 11.

The sample holds a few counts of this clonotype. This sequence joins TRBV3-1 and TRBJ2-7, with 7 bases that match TRBD1. The CDR3 runs 15 residues. Germline-derived CDR1 and CDR2 are LGHDT and YNNKEL (reference sequence). Unmatched junction bases numbered 10, after V lost 0 bases and J lost 8 bases. The CDR3 DNA sequence: TGTGCCAGCAGCCAAGATTCGGTAAGGGGGCGTCAGCAGTACTTC. Residues: CASSQDSVRGRQQYF.

The CDR3, as DNA: TGCAGTGCTAGAGAAGCACCCCCAGATACGCAGTATTTT. Its translation: CSAREAPPDTQYF. The genes are TRBV20-1 and TRBJ2-3; D is uncertain. Germline values: CDR1 DFQATT, CDR2 SNEGSKA (reference sequence). Trimming left V 0 bases short and J 4 bases short, with 8 bases between. CDR3 length: 13 residues.